The 27 T cell receptor beta chains reported below all come from one sample, sequenced in a study of beta chain features in type 1 diabetes. The study reverse transcribed the entire isolated RNA, so it sequenced expressed TCRB transcripts. Produced via immunoSEQ multiplex PCR; TCRdb's table is partial and in-frame only. The data contain about 160,000 clones, approximately 8.1% of them singletons. What was sequenced was central memory CD4+ T cells from blood. Receptors were obtained from a young man in good health.

This clone turned up a few times. The rearrangement links TRBV7-2 to TRBJ2-7; D is perhaps TRBD2 (5 bases). Germline V gives CDR1 SGHTA, CDR2 FQGNSA. The CDR3 totals 15 residues. V lost 2 bases and J 3 bases, leaving 14 bases between the germline ends. The CDR3 loop is CASSLPRRGNYEQYF. The CDR3 coding sequence is TGTGCCAGCAGCTTACCGAGACGGGGAAACTACGAGCAGTACTTC.

The chain joins TRBV7-2 to TRBJ1-4; unclear D gene. V shed 1 base and J shed 6 bases, with 9 bases lying between them. Germline CDR1 and CDR2: SGHTA and FQGNSA. The CDR3 has 14 residues. This CDR3 reads CASSLERFDEKLFF. For the CDR3, the DNA is TGTGCCAGCAGCTTAGAGCGGTTCGATGAAAAACTGTTTTTT.

This clone was observed a handful of times. The rearrangement links TRBV7-3 to TRBJ2-1; 7 bases are a match to TRBD2. With V trimmed by 2 bases and J by 7 bases, 17 bases remained unmatched. Germline assignment: CDR1 SGHTA and CDR2 FQGTGA. The length of the CDR3 is 18 residues. The CDR3 DNA reads TGTGCCAGCAGCTTATTCAGCGCCACGGGGGGAACCAGTAATGAGCAGTTCTTC. It specifies CASSLFSATGGTSNEQFF.

This rearrangement joins TRBV28 to TRBJ2-5; 9 bases are a match to TRBD1. The germline V gene encodes CDR1 MDHEN and CDR2 SYDVKM. V lost 2 bases, J lost 5 bases, and 6 bases stayed unmatched. The CDR3 is 15 amino acids. The CDR3 here is CASSLRDRAGETQYF. The CDR3 DNA sequence: TGTGCCAGCAGTTTAAGGGACAGGGCTGGGGAGACCCAGTACTTC.

The genes are TRBV19 and TRBJ2-4, with 12 positions matching TRBD1. CDR1 and CDR2 from the germline V gene are LNHDA and SQIVND (reference sequence). CDR3 length: 13 residues. The V gene end was trimmed by 7 bases and the J gene end by 9 bases; junction bases not matched to a gene: 4. The CDR3 DNA sequence: TGTGCCAGTAATTTGGGACAGGGGGCCATTCAGTACTTC. Protein product: CASNLGQGAIQYF.

This clone turned up a few times. The chain uses TRBV5-1 and TRBJ1-5; 7 bases align to TRBD1. Germline CDR1 is SGHRS and CDR2 is YFSETQ. With 4 bases clipped from V and 7 bases from J, the junction kept 5 bases outside the gene matches. The CDR3 has 13 residues. The CDR3 nucleotides read TGCGCCAGCAGCCTTACAGGGGTCCAGCCCCAGCATTTT. Translated: CASSLTGVQPQHF.

Only a few counts were recorded for this clone. This chain uses TRBV5-4 with TRBJ1-2; TRBD1 matches at 9 bases. V shed 4 bases and J 5 bases; nucleotides not matched to a gene: 12. The CDR3 is 16 amino acids. Germline assignment: CDR1 SGHNT and CDR2 YYREEE (reference sequence). CDR3 bases: TGTGCCAGCAGCATGGCTGGACAGGGGAGGATTTATGGCTACACCTTC. Translating it yields CASSMAGQGRIYGYTF.

CDR3 amino acids: CSVRGGDLWETQYF. As DNA, the CDR3 is TGCAGCGTTAGGGGGGGGGATCTCTGGGAGACCCAGTACTTC. J is TRBJ2-5 and V is TRBV29-1; D perhaps matches TRBD2 (7 bases). With 5 bases removed from V and 5 bases from J, the gap between germline ends came to 18 bases. This CDR3 has 14 amino acids. Germline V gene data show CDR1 as SQVTM and CDR2 as ANQGSEA.

This clone was observed a few times. The chain recombines TRBV28 with TRBJ2-3; 12 nucleotides match TRBD2. The J segment lost 10 bases and the V segment lost 6 bases, leaving 14 bases of the junction unmatched. Germline values: CDR1 MDHEN, CDR2 SYDVKM. This CDR3 is built from 16 residues. The DNA for the CDR3 is TGTGCCAGCAGACCTACCCTAGCGGGAGGGCCTCCGGCGCAGTATTTT. Encoded protein: CASRPTLAGGPPAQYF.

In this sample, this clone turned up a few times. The V call is TRBV4-3, the J call TRBJ2-2; D might be TRBD1 (6 bases). This CDR3 comprises 15 residues. The germline CDR1 and CDR2 sequences are LGHNA and YSLEER. Trimming removed 5 bases from V and 4 bases from J, with 14 bases in between. The CDR3 DNA is TGCGCCAGCAGCAGAGAGGGGGTAGGCACCGGGGAGCTGTTTTTT. Translated: CASSREGVGTGELFF.

The V and J genes are TRBV7-3 and TRBJ2-3, with 8 positions matching TRBD2. The J segment lost 1 base and the V segment lost 6 bases, leaving 3 bases of the junction unmatched. Germline V lookup: CDR1 SGHTA, CDR2 FQGTGA. The CDR3 has 14 residues. CDR3 amino acids: CASRSGGGTDTQYF. The CDR3 DNA reads as TGTGCCAGCAGGAGCGGGGGAGGCACAGATACGCAGTATTTT.

This clone was recorded a few times. The V and J genes are TRBV15 and TRBJ1-2, with unresolved D. Germline V lookup: CDR1 LNHNV, CDR2 YYDKDF (reference sequence). The V and J ends lost 0 bases and 0 bases respectively, with 8 bases between them. CDR3 length: 15 amino acids. DNA for the CDR3: TGTGCCACCAGCAGAGATCGGTCCTCTAACTATGGCTACACCTTC. This codes for CATSRDRSSNYGYTF.

The chain has TRBV7-2 and TRBJ1-1; 8 positions agree with TRBD1. Germline CDR1 SGHTA, CDR2 FQGNSA. J gave up 10 bases and V 0 bases, and 7 bases lay outside the gene matches. The CDR3 has 14 amino acids. In DNA form, the CDR3 reads TGTGCCAGCAGCTTAGCCCCCCAGGGGGCAACAGCTTTCTTT. Amino acid sequence: CASSLAPQGATAFF.

V usage is TRBV10-3 and J usage is TRBJ2-7; D is unclear. The CDR3 runs to 13 residues. Trimming left V 8 bases short and J 7 bases short, with 18 bases between. Germline V lookup: CDR1 ENHRY, CDR2 SYGVKD. CDR3 loop: CAIAPRLLWEQYF. The CDR3 DNA reads as TGTGCCATCGCCCCCAGGTTGCTTTGGGAGCAGTACTTC.

This clone turned up a few times. The chain carries TRBV6-5 and TRBJ1-4, with 7 bases identical to TRBD1. There are 13 residues in the CDR3. V dropped 6 bases and J dropped 8; count of bases not matched to a gene: 6. The germline V gene has CDR1 MNHEY and CDR2 SVGAGI. The CDR3 DNA is TGTGCCAGCAGCCCCGACAGGGCCGAAAAACTGTTTTTT. Encoded protein: CASSPDRAEKLFF.

This clone was counted only a few times. V and J are TRBV7-8 and TRBJ2-7, with a weak D call TRBD1 (6 bases). Per germline, CDR1 SGHVS and CDR2 FQNEAQ. This CDR3 is 14 amino acids long. The V and J ends lost 4 bases and 6 bases respectively, with 16 bases between them. The CDR3 DNA reads as TGTGCCAGCAGCTGGAACAGGGCTTCTGGCGAGCAGTACTTC. Protein sequence: CASSWNRASGEQYF.

This clone was seen a handful of times. The CDR3 coding sequence is TGTGCCAGCATTAGACTAGCGGGAGGCCACGATACGCAGTATTTT. This codes for CASIRLAGGHDTQYF. The chain joins TRBV2 to TRBJ2-3; TRBD2 matches 13 bases. The V segment lost 7 bases and the J segment 6 bases; nucleotides outside the gene matches: 7. Germline loops: CDR1 SNHLY, CDR2 FYNNEI. The CDR3 is 15 residues long.

The rearrangement joins TRBV7-6 to TRBJ2-7, with TRBD1 matching over 9 bases. V was pared by 5 bases and J by 4 bases, with 9 bases of the junction left unmatched. Germline-derived CDR1 and CDR2 are SGHVS and FNYEAQ. The CDR3 runs 15 residues. CDR3 sequence reads: CASSPTLDRGYEQYF. In DNA, the CDR3 is TGTGCCAGCAGCCCGACCTTAGACAGGGGGTACGAGCAGTACTTC.

The chain combines TRBV6-6 with TRBJ2-7, with 9 bases identical to TRBD1. J gave up 3 bases and V 5 bases, and 5 bases lay outside the gene matches. CDR1 is MNHNY, CDR2 SVGAGI, per germline (reference sequence). CDR3 length: 14 amino acids. CDR3 residues: CASSPGTGIYEQYF. In nucleotides, the CDR3 is TGTGCCAGCAGTCCCGGGACAGGGATCTACGAGCAGTACTTC.

Comments on this clone: Other DNA sequences from this sample encode an identical CDR3 as well. The V call is TRBV7-3, the J call TRBJ2-1; 7 bases match TRBD2. CDR3 size: 11 residues. CDR1 is SGHTA, CDR2 FQGTGA, per germline. The junction had 0 bases not matched to a gene; V was cut back by 4 bases and J by 9 bases. The CDR3, as DNA: TGTGCCAGCAGCTCGGGAGGTGAGCAGTTCTTC. It encodes CASSSGGEQFF.

This clone came up many times. V and J are TRBV2 and TRBJ1-5, with D possibly TRBD1 on 5 matching bases. The CDR3 runs to 12 residues. Germline CDR1 and CDR2: SNHLY and FYNNEI. Trimming stripped 8 bases from V and 6 bases from J, with 11 bases between. CDR3 nucleotides: TGTGCCAGCTCCCTGCAGGGTCAGCCCCAGCATTTT. Translation gives CASSLQGQPQHF. The variable domain in full, completed from reference TRBV2 and TRBJ1-5, reads EPEVTQTPSHQVTQMGQEVILRCVPISNHLYFYWYRQILGQKVEFLVSFYNNEISEKSEIFDDQFSVERPDGSNFTLKIRSTKLEDSAMYFCASSLQGQPQHFGDGTRLSIL.

Concerning this clone: Relative to the germline gene, one junction end is altered; a read error may explain this. The chain recombines TRBV30 with TRBJ1-4; no clear D. The CDR3 runs to 11 residues. The germline CDR1 and CDR2 sequences are GTSNPN and SVGIG (reference sequence). In nucleotides, the CDR3 is TGTGCCTGGAGTCCTAACGAAAAACTGTTTTTT. Its translation is CAWSPNEKLFF.

The chain has TRBV28 and TRBJ2-5; TRBD1 might be the D (6 bases). The DNA matches TRBJ2-7 better at its end, which makes the J call doubtful. The germline gives CDR1 MDHEN, CDR2 SYDVKM. The CDR3 has 10 residues. CDR3 amino acids: CASGGHEQYF. The CDR3 DNA sequence: TGTGCCAGCGGGGGCCACGAGCAGTACTTC.

This clone has at least ten counts. The sample contains more than one DNA sequence encoding this CDR3. The chain joins TRBV13 to TRBJ2-7; D gene uncertain. Trimming removed 0 bases at V and 3 bases at J, with 3 bases between. Germline CDR1 PRHDT, CDR2 FYEKMQ (reference sequence). There are 12 residues in the CDR3. The CDR3 nucleotides are TGTGCCAGCAGCTTAGGGTACTACGAGCAGTACTTC. It encodes CASSLGYYEQYF.

On this clone: An end of the junction does not agree with germline; a read error may underlie this. The chain employs TRBV4-3 and TRBJ2-2; 14 bases are a match to TRBD2. The CDR3 extends over 22 amino acids. The germline CDR1 and CDR2 sequences are LGHNA and YSLEER. CDR3 sequence (DNA): TGCGCCAGCAGACAAGGGATCCGACTAGCGGGGGGGTCTTGGTCGAACACCGGGGAGCTGTTTTTT. It encodes CASRQGIRLAGGSWSNTGELFF.

This clone was found a few times. This rearrangement joins TRBV5-4 to TRBJ2-3, with TRBD2 matching 10 bases. V dropped 0 bases and J dropped 3; count of bases not matched to a gene: 1. Per the germline V gene, CDR1 is SGHNT and CDR2 is YYREEE (reference sequence). This CDR3 has 15 residues. The DNA of the CDR3 is TGTGCCAGCAGCTTGGGAGCGGGGGGGACAGATACGCAGTATTTT. It codes for CASSLGAGGTDTQYF.

This clone was picked up a small number of times. The chain combines TRBV7-2 with TRBJ2-4, with 7 bases aligning to TRBD1. The V gene end was trimmed by 5 bases and the J gene end by 0 bases; junction bases not matched to a gene: 13. This CDR3 spans 18 amino acids. Germline loops: CDR1 SGHTA, CDR2 FQGNSA. Here the CDR3 DNA reads TGTGCCAGCAGCCTAGGGGGCACTCGACAGTTAGCCAAAAACATTCAGTACTTC. Translating it yields CASSLGGTRQLAKNIQYF.